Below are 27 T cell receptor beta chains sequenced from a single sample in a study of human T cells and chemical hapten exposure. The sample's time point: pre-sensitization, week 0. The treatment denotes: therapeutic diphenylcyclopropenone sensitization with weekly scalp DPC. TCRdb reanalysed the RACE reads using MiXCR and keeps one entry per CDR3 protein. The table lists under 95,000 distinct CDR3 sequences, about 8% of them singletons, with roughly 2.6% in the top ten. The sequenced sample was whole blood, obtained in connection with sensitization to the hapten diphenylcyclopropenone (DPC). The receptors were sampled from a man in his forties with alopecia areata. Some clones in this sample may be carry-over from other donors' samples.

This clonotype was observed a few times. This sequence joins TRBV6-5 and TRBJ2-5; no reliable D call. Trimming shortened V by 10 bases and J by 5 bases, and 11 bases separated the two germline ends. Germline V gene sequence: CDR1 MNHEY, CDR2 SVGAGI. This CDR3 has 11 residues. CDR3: CAIPTPETQYF. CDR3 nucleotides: TGTGCCATTCCGACCCCCGAGACCCAGTACTTC.

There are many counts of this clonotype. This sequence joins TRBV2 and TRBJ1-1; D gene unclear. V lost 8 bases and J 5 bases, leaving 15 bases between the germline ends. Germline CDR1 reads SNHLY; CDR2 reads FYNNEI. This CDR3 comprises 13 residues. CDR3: CASRVLGGTEAFF. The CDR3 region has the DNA TGTGCCAGCCGGGTCCTCGGAGGAACTGAAGCTTTCTTT.

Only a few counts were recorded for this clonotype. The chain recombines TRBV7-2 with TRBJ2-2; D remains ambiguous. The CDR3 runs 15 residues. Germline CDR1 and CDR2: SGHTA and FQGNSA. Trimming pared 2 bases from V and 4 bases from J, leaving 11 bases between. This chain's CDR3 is CASSLNGPSTGELFF. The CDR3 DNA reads TGTGCCAGCAGCTTAAACGGGCCCTCCACCGGGGAGCTGTTTTTT.

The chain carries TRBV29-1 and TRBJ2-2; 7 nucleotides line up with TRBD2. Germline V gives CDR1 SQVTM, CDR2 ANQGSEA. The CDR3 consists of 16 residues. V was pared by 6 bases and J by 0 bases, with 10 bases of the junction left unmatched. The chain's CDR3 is CSVRGGVATNTGELFF. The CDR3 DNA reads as TGCAGCGTCCGTGGGGGGGTCGCCACGAACACCGGGGAGCTGTTTTTT.

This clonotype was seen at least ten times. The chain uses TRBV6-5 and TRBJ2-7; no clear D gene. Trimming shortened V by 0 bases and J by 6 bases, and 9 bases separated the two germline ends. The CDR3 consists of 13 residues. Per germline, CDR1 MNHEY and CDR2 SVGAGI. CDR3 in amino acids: CASSYSISVEQYF. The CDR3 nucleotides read TGTGCCAGCAGTTACTCGATTTCGGTCGAGCAGTACTTC.

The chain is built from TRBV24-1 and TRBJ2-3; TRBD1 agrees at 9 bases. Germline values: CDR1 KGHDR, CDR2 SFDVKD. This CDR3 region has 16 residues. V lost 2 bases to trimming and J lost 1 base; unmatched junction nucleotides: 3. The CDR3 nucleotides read TGTGCCACCAGTGATTCCGGGACAGGGCGCACAGATACGCAGTATTTT. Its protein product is CATSDSGTGRTDTQYF.

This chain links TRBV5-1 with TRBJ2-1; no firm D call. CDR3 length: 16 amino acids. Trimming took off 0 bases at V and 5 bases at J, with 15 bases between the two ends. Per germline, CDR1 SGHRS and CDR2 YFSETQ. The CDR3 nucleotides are TGCGCCAGCAGCTTGGGGACGAGAGGTTCGGACAATGAGCAGTTCTTC. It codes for CASSLGTRGSDNEQFF.

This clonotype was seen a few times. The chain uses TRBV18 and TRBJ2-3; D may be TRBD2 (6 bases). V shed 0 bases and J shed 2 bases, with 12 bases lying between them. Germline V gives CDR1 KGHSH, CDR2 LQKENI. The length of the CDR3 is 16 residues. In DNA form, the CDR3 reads TGTGCCAGCTCACCACCCGGGCTAGCGACCACAGATACGCAGTATTTT. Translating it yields CASSPPGLATTDTQYF.

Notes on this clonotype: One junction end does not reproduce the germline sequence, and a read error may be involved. The CDR3 reads CASSQGDYSSPLHF. The CDR3 coding sequence is TGTGCCAGCAGCCAAGGGGACTATAGTTCACCCCTCCACTTT. The chain couples TRBV3-1 to TRBJ1-6; perhaps TRBD1 as D (5 bases). CDR1 is LGHDT, CDR2 YNNKEL, per germline (reference sequence). The CDR3 extends over 14 amino acids. Supplemented by reference TRBV3-1 and TRBJ1-6, the full variable domain reads DTAVSQTPKYLVTQMGNDKSIKCEQNLGHDTMYWYKQDSKKFLKIMFSYNNKELIINETVPNRFSPKSPDKAHLNLHINSLELGDSAVYFCASSQGDYSSPLHFGNGTRLTVT.

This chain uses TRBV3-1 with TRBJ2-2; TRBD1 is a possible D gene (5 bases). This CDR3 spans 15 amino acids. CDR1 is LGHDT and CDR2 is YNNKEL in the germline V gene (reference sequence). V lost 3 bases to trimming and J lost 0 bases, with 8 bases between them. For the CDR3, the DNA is TGTGCCAGCAGCCAGGGGCATCCGAACACCGGGGAGCTGTTTTTT. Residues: CASSQGHPNTGELFF.

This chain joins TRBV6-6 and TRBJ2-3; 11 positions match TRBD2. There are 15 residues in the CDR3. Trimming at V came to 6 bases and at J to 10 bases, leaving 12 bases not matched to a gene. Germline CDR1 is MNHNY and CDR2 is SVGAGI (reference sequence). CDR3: CASRPGTSGSPSQYF. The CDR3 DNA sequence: TGTGCCAGCAGACCCGGGACTAGCGGCTCCCCTTCGCAGTATTTT.

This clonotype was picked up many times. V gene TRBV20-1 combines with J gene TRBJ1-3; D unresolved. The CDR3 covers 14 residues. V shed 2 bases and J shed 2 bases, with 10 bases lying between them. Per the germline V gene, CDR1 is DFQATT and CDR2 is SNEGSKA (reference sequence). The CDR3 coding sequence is TGCAGTGCTAGACCGGAGAGCGCTGGAAACACCATATATTTT. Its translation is CSARPESAGNTIYF.

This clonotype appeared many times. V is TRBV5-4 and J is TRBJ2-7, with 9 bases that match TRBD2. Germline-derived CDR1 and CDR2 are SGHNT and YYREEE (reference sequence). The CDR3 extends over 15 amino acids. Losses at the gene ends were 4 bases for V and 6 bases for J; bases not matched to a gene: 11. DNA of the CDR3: TGTGCCAGCAGCCCGGGCGGTAGCGGGAGTCTCGAGCAGTACTTC. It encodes CASSPGGSGSLEQYF.

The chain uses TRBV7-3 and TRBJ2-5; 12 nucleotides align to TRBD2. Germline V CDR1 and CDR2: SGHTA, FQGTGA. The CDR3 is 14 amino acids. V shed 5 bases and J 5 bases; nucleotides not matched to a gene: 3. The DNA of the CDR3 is TGTGCCAGCAGCCTAGCGGGAGGGCAGGAGACCCAGTACTTC. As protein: CASSLAGGQETQYF.

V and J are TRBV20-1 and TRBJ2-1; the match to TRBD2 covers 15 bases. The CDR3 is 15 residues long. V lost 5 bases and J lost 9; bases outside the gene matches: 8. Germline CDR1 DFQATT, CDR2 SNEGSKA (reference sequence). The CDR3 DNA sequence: TGCAGTGCTCCCCGGACTAGCGGGAGGGCCAGTGAGCAGTTCTTC. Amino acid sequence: CSAPRTSGRASEQFF.

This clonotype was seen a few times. The CDR3: CASSLVGTGSYEQYF. CDR3 DNA sequence: TGTGCCAGCAGTTTGGTGGGGACAGGGAGCTACGAGCAGTACTTC. The V gene is TRBV27, the J gene TRBJ2-7, with TRBD1 identical over 9 bases. The V gene end was trimmed by 3 bases and the J gene end by 3 bases; junction bases not matched to a gene: 6. Germline V CDR1 and CDR2: MNHEY, SMNVEV (reference sequence). The CDR3 contains 15 residues.

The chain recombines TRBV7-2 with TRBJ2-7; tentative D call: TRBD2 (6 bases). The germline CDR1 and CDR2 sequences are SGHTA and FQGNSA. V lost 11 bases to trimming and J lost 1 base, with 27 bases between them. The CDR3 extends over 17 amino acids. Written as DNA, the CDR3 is TGTGCCGAAAAACGTCTAAGTGGGGGGAGAAGGTCCTACGAGCAGTACGTC. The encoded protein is CAEKRLSGGRRSYEQYV.

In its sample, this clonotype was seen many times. CDR3 amino acids: CATSDRDTEAFF. CDR3 coding DNA: TGTGCCACCAGCGACAGGGACACTGAAGCTTTCTTT. The chain is built from TRBV24-1 and TRBJ1-1; 7 bases line up with TRBD1. CDR1 KGHDR and CDR2 SFDVKD come from the germline V gene. The CDR3 sequence is 12 residues long. Trimming cost V 7 bases and J 3 bases; bases outside gene matches: 1.

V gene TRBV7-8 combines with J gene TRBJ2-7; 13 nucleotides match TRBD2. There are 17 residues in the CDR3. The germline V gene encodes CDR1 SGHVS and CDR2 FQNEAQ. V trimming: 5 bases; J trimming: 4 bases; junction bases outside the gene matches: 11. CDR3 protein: CASSPTSGGAVEYEQYF. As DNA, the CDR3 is TGTGCCAGCAGCCCTACTAGCGGGGGGGCGGTTGAGTACGAGCAGTACTTC.

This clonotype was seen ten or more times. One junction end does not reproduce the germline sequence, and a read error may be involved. The CDR3 DNA is TGTGCTAGCAGCGTAGACAGAACAGATACGCAGTATTTT. Protein product: CASSVDRTDTQYF. The chain employs TRBV7-7 and TRBJ2-3, with D possibly being TRBD1 (5 bases). Germline V lookup: CDR1 SSHAT, CDR2 FNYEAQ (reference sequence). CDR3 length: 13 residues. The full variable domain, with the rest looked up from reference TRBV7-7 and TRBJ2-3, is GAGVSQSPRYKVTKRGQDVTLRCDPISSHATLYWYQQALGQGPEFLTYFNYEAQPDKSGLPSDRFSAERPEGSISTLTIQRTEQRDSAMYRCASSVDRTDTQYFGPGTRLTVL.

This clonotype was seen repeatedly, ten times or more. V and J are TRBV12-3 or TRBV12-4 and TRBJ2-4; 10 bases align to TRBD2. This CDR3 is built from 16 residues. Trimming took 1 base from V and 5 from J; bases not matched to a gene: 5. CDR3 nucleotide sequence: TGTGCCAGCAGTTTAGGGCTAGCGGGGGCAGAAAACATTCAGTACTTC. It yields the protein CASSLGLAGAENIQYF.

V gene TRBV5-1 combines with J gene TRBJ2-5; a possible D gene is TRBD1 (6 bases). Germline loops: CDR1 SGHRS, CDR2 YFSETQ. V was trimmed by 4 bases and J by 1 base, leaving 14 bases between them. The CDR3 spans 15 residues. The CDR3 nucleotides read TGCGCCAGCAGCCGCCAAGGGGGATCCCAAGAGACCCAGTACTTC. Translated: CASSRQGGSQETQYF.

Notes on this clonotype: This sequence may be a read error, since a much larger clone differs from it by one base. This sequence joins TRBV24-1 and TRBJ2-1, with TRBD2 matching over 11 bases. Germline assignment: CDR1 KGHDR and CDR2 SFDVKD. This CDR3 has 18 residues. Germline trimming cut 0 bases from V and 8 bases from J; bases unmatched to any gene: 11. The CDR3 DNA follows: TGTGCCACCAGTGATTTGCTGGTAGCGGGAGGGCCTAAAGATGAGCAGTTCTTC. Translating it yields CATSDLLVAGGPKDEQFF.

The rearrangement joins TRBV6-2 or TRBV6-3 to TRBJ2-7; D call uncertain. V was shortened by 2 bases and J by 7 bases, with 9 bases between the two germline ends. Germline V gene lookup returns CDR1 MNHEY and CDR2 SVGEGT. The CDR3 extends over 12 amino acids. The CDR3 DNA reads TGTGCCAGCAGTTACCCCGCATGGGAGCAGTACTTC. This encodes CASSYPAWEQYF.

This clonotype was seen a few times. DNA for the CDR3: TGCGCCAGCAGCTTGGGGAGTGCGTTTGATGAGCAGTTCTTC. This encodes CASSLGSAFDEQFF. This chain connects TRBV5-1 to TRBJ2-1; D is ambiguous. CDR1 is SGHRS, CDR2 YFSETQ, per germline. CDR3 length: 14 amino acids. Between the trimmed V and J ends, which lost 0 bases and 8 bases, there was a span of 12 bases.

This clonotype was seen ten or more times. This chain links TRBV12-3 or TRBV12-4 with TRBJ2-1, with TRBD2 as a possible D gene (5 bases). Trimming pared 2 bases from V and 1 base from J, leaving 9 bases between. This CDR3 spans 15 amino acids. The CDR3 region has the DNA TGTGCCAGCAGTTTAAGTAGCGAGTCCTACAATGAGCAGTTCTTC. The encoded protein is CASSLSSESYNEQFF.

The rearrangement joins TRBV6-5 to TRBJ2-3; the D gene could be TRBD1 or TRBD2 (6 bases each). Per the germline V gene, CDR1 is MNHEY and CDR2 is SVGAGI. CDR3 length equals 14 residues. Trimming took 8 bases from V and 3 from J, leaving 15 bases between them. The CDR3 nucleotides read TGTGCCAGCGGGGAACAGGGAGGTACAGATACGCAGTATTTT. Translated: CASGEQGGTDTQYF.